The 7 T cell receptor beta chains listed next were all sequenced from one sample in a study of radiation and T cells in renal cell carcinoma. Noted time point: baseline pretreatment blood. Treatment noted: 15 Gy SBRT to primary tumor, nephrectomy 4 weeks later. Produced via immunoSEQ multiplex PCR; TCRdb's table is partial and in-frame only. The sample has 130,000 to 150,000 clones; about 88% are singletons. Sequenced here: blood, sampled from a patient whose treatment included radiotherapy and nephrectomy. These receptors were collected from a woman between 65 and 79 years old with renal cell carcinoma.

The gene calls are TRBV6-1 and TRBJ2-3, with D unresolved. The length of the CDR3 is 14 residues. Trimming stripped 6 bases from V and 1 base from J, with 11 bases between. Germline V lookup: CDR1 MNHNS, CDR2 SASEGT. The CDR3 here is CASSGRSGTDTQYF. The CDR3 DNA is TGTGCCAGCAGCGGTCGGTCAGGCACAGATACGCAGTATTTT.

The chain is built from TRBV28 and TRBJ2-2; 9 bases agree with TRBD1. The germline gives CDR1 MDHEN, CDR2 SYDVKM. The length of the CDR3 is 15 residues. V trimming: 10 bases; J trimming: 8 bases; junction bases outside the gene matches: 14. CDR3 in DNA: TGTGCCAACTCACCCGGGGACAGGGATACGGGGGAGCTGTTTTTT. Protein product: CANSPGDRDTGELFF.

V and J are TRBV5-1 and TRBJ2-5, with D uncertain. CDR3 length equals 13 residues. The germline V gene has CDR1 SGHRS and CDR2 YFSETQ. With 1 base removed from V and 2 bases from J, the gap between germline ends came to 6 bases. Written as DNA, the CDR3 is TGCGCCAGCAGCTTGCGCAGACAAGAGACCCAGTACTTC. Encoded protein: CASSLRRQETQYF.

The chain carries TRBV5-4 and TRBJ2-1; the D is unclear. Trimming pared 2 bases from V and 8 bases from J, leaving 11 bases between. Germline-derived CDR1 and CDR2 are SGHNT and YYREEE (reference sequence). There are 13 residues in the CDR3. The CDR3 loop is CASSFMGFDEQFF. CDR3 nucleotides: TGTGCCAGCAGCTTTATGGGGTTCGATGAGCAGTTCTTC.

The chain uses TRBV28 and TRBJ1-1; D gene ambiguous. Trimming shortened V by 7 bases and J by 8 bases, and 11 bases separated the two germline ends. This CDR3 contains 11 residues. From germline, CDR1 is MDHEN and CDR2 SYDVKM. Written as DNA, the CDR3 is TGTGCCAGCAATTCGGCCAGCGAAGCTTTCTTT. It translates to CASNSASEAFF.

This sequence joins TRBV19 and TRBJ2-7; D not resolved. The V and J ends lost 8 bases and 0 bases respectively, with 11 bases between them. The CDR3 spans 13 residues. Germline V gene data show CDR1 as LNHDA and CDR2 as SQIVND (reference sequence). The CDR3 DNA is TGTGCCAGTCGCCCGGCTATCTCCTACGAGCAGTACTTC. It encodes CASRPAISYEQYF.

Only a few counts were recorded for this clone. The genes are TRBV5-8 and TRBJ1-5; D is uncertain. Trimming removed 0 bases from V and 3 bases from J, with 10 bases in between. Germline loops: CDR1 SGHTS, CDR2 YDEGEE. This CDR3 has 15 amino acids. The CDR3 loop is CASSLGQAPNQPQHF. CDR3 sequence (DNA): TGTGCCAGCAGCTTGGGGCAGGCCCCCAATCAGCCCCAGCATTTT.